This is a list of T cell receptor beta chains from one sample in a study of blood T cell repertoires in COVID-19. The repertoire was sequenced with immunoSEQ multiplex PCR; TCRdb's copy has only in-frame clones and lacks some. Of more than 250,000 clones listed, 82% are singletons. Sequenced input: PBMCs or T cells enriched from blood (not recorded which). These receptors all stem from a man aged 35 to 55 who had been exposed to COVID-19. Each CDR3 is given with its conserved first and last residue. A D gene is named only where the DNA matches it firmly. Not every row has a clone size; where given, it reads once, few, many or a size class.

D	size	length	V	J	DNA	CDR3
.	.	14	TRBV20-1	TRBJ2-5	TGCAGTGCTAGTAAGCGTAAAATTCAAGAGACCCAGTACTTC	CSASKRKIQETQYF
.	.	16	TRBV24-1	TRBJ2-5	TGTGCCACCAGTGATAACGGAGCCGGGACACAAGAGACCCAGTACTTC	CATSDNGAGTQETQYF
.	.	15	TRBV5-1	TRBJ2-1	TGCGCCAGCAGCCCGGAGGCAGGGGCGGGTAATGAGCAGTTCTTC	CASSPEAGAGNEQFF
.	.	14	TRBV29-1	TRBJ2-7	TGCAGCGTTGAGACTAGGGGACCCACGTACGAGCAGTACTTC	CSVETRGPTYEQYF
.	.	11	TRBV2	TRBJ1-1	TGTGCCAGCAGAGGAGCGGGGGAAGCTTTCTTT	CASRGAGEAFF
.	.	13	TRBV2	TRBJ2-1	TGTGCCAGCAACGGAGGGTCATACAATGAGCAGTTCTTC	CASNGGSYNEQFF
.	.	12	TRBV12-3/TRBV12-4	TRBJ1-6	TGTGCCAGCAGTTTTGTAGCGACACCCCTCCACTTT	CASSFVATPLHF
TRBD2	.	16	TRBV7-8	TRBJ2-5	TGTGCCAGCTTTGGGACTAGCGGGAGTAGGAGGGAGACCCAGTACTTC	CASFGTSGSRRETQYF
.	.	12	TRBV18	TRBJ1-2	TGTGCCAGCTCACAGGACAGAGATGGCTACACCTTC	CASSQDRDGYTF
TRBD2	.	18	TRBV27	TRBJ2-7	TGTGCCAGCAATATTTATCCCACGGGACTAGCGGGAGCAAACGAGCAGTACTTC	CASNIYPTGLAGANEQYF
.	once	15	TRBV9	TRBJ2-1	TGTGCCAGCAGCCCCCGGGACAAAACTTACAATGAGCAGTTCTTC	CASSPRDKTYNEQFF
.	.	13	TRBV6-5	TRBJ2-3	TGTGCCAACAGTTGGGGGGGCACAGATACGCAGTATTTT	CANSWGGTDTQYF
.	.	15	TRBV18	TRBJ1-5	TGTGCCAGCTCCCTAGATCTCGGACAAATTCAGCCCCAGCATTTT	CASSLDLGQIQPQHF
.	few	14	TRBV7-9	TRBJ1-1	TGTGCCAGCAGCTTAGGTAGTTGGAACACTGAAGCTTTCTTT	CASSLGSWNTEAFF
.	.	13	TRBV10-1	TRBJ1-1	TGCGCCAGCAGTCTAAAGGGAGGGGCGGAAGCTTTCTTT	CASSLKGGAEAFF
TRBD1	.	15	TRBV4-1	TRBJ2-7	TGCGCCAGCAGCGAAACCCCGGGACAGGGTCACGAGCAGTACTTC	CASSETPGQGHEQYF
.	.	15	TRBV2	TRBJ1-5	TGTGCCAGCAGCGGGGAGTCGTCTAGCAATCAGCCCCAGCATTTT	CASSGESSSNQPQHF
.	.	16	TRBV19	TRBJ1-5	TGTGCCAGTAGCCGCACCGAGCCGAAGTTAAATCAGCCCCAGCATTTT	CASSRTEPKLNQPQHF
.	.	16	TRBV7-8	TRBJ1-1	TGTGCCAGCACCCTAATGGGGGCGCGGAGTAACACTGAAGCTTTCTTT	CASTLMGARSNTEAFF
.	.	13	TRBV10-3	TRBJ2-7	TGTGCCATCAGGGAGCCTCAGACCTACGAGCAGTACTTC	CAIREPQTYEQYF